This T cell receptor (beta chain) derives from a study of cytomegalovirus exposure and HLA in healthy donors. The sample holds a few counts of this clone. PCR primers comprised 60 Vbeta and 13 Jbeta primers. Original processing methods: An analysis performed later counted 73 million or so unique TCR beta chains (roughly 10 million of them shared). Assay used: immunoSEQ multiplex PCR; TCRdb lists only in-frame clones, some missing. V, J and clone size are those of that table, while D and trimming were read from the DNA. The table shows 95,000 to 150,000 clones, with about 8.6% occurring only once. The germline V gene has CDR1 SGHNT and CDR2 YYREEE (reference sequence). Trimming shortened V by 6 bases and J by 7 bases, and 11 bases separated the two germline ends. CDR3 length equals 13 residues.

This clonotype was obtained from a woman between 40 and 55 years old in good health and CMV-seropositive. Input material: PBMCs. The chain joins TRBV5-4 to TRBJ1-6; maybe TRBD1 (5 bases). The CDR3 protein is CASTRVGNSPLHF. CDR3 DNA sequence: TGTGCCAGCACCAGGGTCGGGAATTCACCCCTCCACTTT.